The 23 T cell receptor beta chains below come from one sample, sequenced in a study of cytomegalovirus exposure and HLA in healthy donors. PCR amplification relied on 60 Vbeta primers (plus 13 Jbeta primers). The data were produced by immunoSEQ multiplex PCR, yet TCRdb's version contains in-frame clones alone and is incomplete. The table includes around 120,000 clones, around 83% detected once. Sequencing was performed on PBMCs. These receptors all come from a man aged 50-60 years in good health and CMV-seronegative.

The CDR3 bases are TGTGCCAGCAAGGGGGTATATAGCACAGATACGCAGTATTTT. Translating gives CASKGVYSTDTQYF. The V call is TRBV5-4, the J call TRBJ2-3; possibly TRBD1 for D (6 bases). CDR3 length: 14 amino acids. Deletions cut 6 bases from V and 0 bases from J, with 11 bases between. Germline CDR1 SGHNT, CDR2 YYREEE (reference sequence).

V gene TRBV5-6 combines with J gene TRBJ1-5; 8 positions agree with TRBD1. The germline CDR1 and CDR2 sequences are SGHDT and YYEEEE. The CDR3 sequence is 14 residues long. V shed 0 bases, J shed 7 bases, and the junction held 3 bases outside the gene matches. The CDR3 protein is CASSLGTGIQPQHF. The CDR3 nucleotides read TGTGCCAGCAGCTTGGGGACAGGGATACAGCCCCAGCATTTT.

The V gene is TRBV4-3, the J gene TRBJ1-4; D is undetermined. Germline CDR1 reads LGHNA; CDR2 reads YSLEER. CDR3 size: 16 residues. V gave up 0 bases and J gave up 7 bases, with 15 bases separating them. The CDR3 nucleotides are TGCGCCAGCAGCCAAGAATCGCCGGCGGTGGGTGAAAAACTGTTTTTT. This gives the protein CASSQESPAVGEKLFF.

The chain is built from TRBV5-1 and TRBJ1-5; D not certain. Trimming pared 4 bases from V and 5 bases from J, leaving 10 bases between. CDR3 length equals 13 residues. The germline V gene encodes CDR1 SGHRS and CDR2 YFSETQ. The CDR3 bases are TGCGCCAGCAGCCTAGGCCGAGATCAGCCCCAGCATTTT. Protein sequence: CASSLGRDQPQHF.

This chain joins TRBV21-1 and TRBJ1-2; TRBD1, the D gene given by the table, was not confirmed from the DNA. TRBV21-1 is deemed a pseudogene. This CDR3 is built from 14 residues. The CDR3 here is CASSKPDRDYGYTF. CDR3 nucleotides: TGTGCCAGCAGCAAACCAGACAGGGACTATGGCTACACCTTC.

The chain joins TRBV6-5 to TRBJ2-3, with D perhaps matching TRBD2 (5 bases). The CDR3 runs to 14 residues. Trimming took off 8 bases at V and 1 base at J, with 13 bases between the two ends. Per the germline V gene, CDR1 is MNHEY and CDR2 is SVGAGI. The CDR3 nucleotides are TGTGCCAGCCAATCAGACTACCGCACAGATACGCAGTATTTT. Its translation: CASQSDYRTDTQYF.

This clone was seen only a few times. This chain joins TRBV7-8 and TRBJ1-1; D uncertain. Germline assignment: CDR1 SGHVS and CDR2 FQNEAQ. There are 14 residues in the CDR3. V was shortened by 1 base and J by 1 base, with 7 bases between the two germline ends. CDR3 protein: CASSLVAGNTEAFF. CDR3 sequence (DNA): TGTGCCAGCAGCTTAGTGGCAGGGAACACTGAAGCTTTCTTT.

V usage is TRBV2 and J usage is TRBJ1-5, with 10 bases that match TRBD1. Germline loops: CDR1 SNHLY, CDR2 FYNNEI. V gave up 6 bases and J gave up 5 bases; unmatched junction bases: 7. There are 15 residues in the CDR3. CDR3 DNA: TGTGCCAGCAGGAGGGGGACAGGGGTCGATCAGCCCCAGCATTTT. Its protein product is CASRRGTGVDQPQHF.

The chain is built from TRBV4-3 and TRBJ1-2; 7 positions agree with TRBD1. Losses at the gene ends were 3 bases for V and 4 bases for J; bases not matched to a gene: 8. The length of the CDR3 is 15 residues. Germline loops: CDR1 LGHNA, CDR2 YSLEER. The DNA of the CDR3 is TGCGCCAGCAGCCAGACTTCGGACAGGTTCTATGGCTACACCTTC. This sequence encodes CASSQTSDRFYGYTF.

The chain combines TRBV18 with TRBJ2-3; no clear D gene. V lost 4 bases to trimming and J lost 3 bases, with 11 bases between them. The CDR3 runs 14 residues. CDR1 is KGHSH and CDR2 is LQKENI in the germline V gene. CDR3 bases: TGTGCCAGCTCACACCCCGGTCCAACAGATACGCAGTATTTT. Encoded protein: CASSHPGPTDTQYF.

The chain employs TRBV5-1 and TRBJ2-5; maybe TRBD1 (5 bases). Deletions cut 0 bases from V and 7 bases from J, with 13 bases between. The CDR3 spans 14 residues. Germline V gene lookup returns CDR1 SGHRS and CDR2 YFSETQ. As DNA, the CDR3 is TGCGCCAGCAGCTTGGTTTCAGGGCCGGGGACCCAGTACTTC. It is translated as CASSLVSGPGTQYF.

The chain joins TRBV7-9 to TRBJ2-3; D possibly corresponds to TRBD1 (7 bases). The CDR3 length is 14 residues. Germline loops: CDR1 SEHNR, CDR2 FQNEAQ (reference sequence). V shed 5 bases and J shed 8 bases, with 17 bases lying between them. Written as DNA, the CDR3 is TGTGCCAGCAGCCGGGACAGCGAGGGGGGTACGCAGTATTTT. Translation: CASSRDSEGGTQYF.

CDR3 amino acids: CATSTHSGGELFF. CDR3 DNA: TGTGCCACCAGCACACACAGTGGCGGGGAGCTGTTTTTT. This chain joins TRBV15 and TRBJ2-2; no reliable D call. The CDR3 contains 13 residues. Trimming shortened V by 4 bases and J by 7 bases, and 10 bases separated the two germline ends. Germline CDR1 LNHNV, CDR2 YYDKDF (reference sequence).

Here the CDR3 DNA reads TGTGCCAGCAGCCCCGAGAGGAGCTCCTATAATTCACCCCTCCACTTT. Its protein product is CASSPERSSYNSPLHF. V is TRBV27 and J is TRBJ1-6; D not certain. CDR1 and CDR2 (germline): MNHEY, SMNVEV (reference sequence). Trimming shortened V by 6 bases and J by 0 bases, and 12 bases separated the two germline ends. The CDR3 is 16 amino acids.

The gene calls are TRBV2 and TRBJ1-4, with unresolved D. V lost 8 bases to trimming and J lost 8 bases, with 15 bases between them. The CDR3 sequence is 13 residues long. Germline-derived CDR1 and CDR2 are SNHLY and FYNNEI. The CDR3 spells CASRRGFREKLFF. CDR3 DNA: TGTGCCAGCCGCCGCGGGTTTCGAGAAAAACTGTTTTTT. Full variable domain (outside the CDR3, taken from reference TRBV2 and TRBJ1-4): EPEVTQTPSHQVTQMGQEVILRCVPISNHLYFYWYRQILGQKVEFLVSFYNNEISEKSEIFDDQFSVERPDGSNFTLKIRSTKLEDSAMYFCASRRGFREKLFFGSGTQLSVL.

This clone was picked up a small number of times. The CDR3 is CASSRDRGQPQHF. CDR3 sequence (DNA): TGTGCCAGCAGCCGCGACAGGGGTCAGCCCCAGCATTTT. V usage is TRBV16 and J usage is TRBJ1-5; 8 positions match TRBD1. From germline, CDR1 is KGHSY and CDR2 FQNENV. The CDR3 consists of 13 residues. The ends lost 4 bases at V and 6 bases at J; junction bases unmatched: 2.

The rearrangement links TRBV19 to TRBJ1-3; D uncertain. V dropped 8 bases and J dropped 5 bases, with 16 bases sitting between them. Germline lookup yields CDR1 LNHDA and CDR2 SQIVND (reference sequence). The CDR3 is made up of 14 amino acids. The CDR3 sequence is CASGGGVFRNTIYF. The CDR3 DNA sequence: TGTGCCAGTGGTGGAGGAGTTTTCAGAAACACCATATATTTT.

The rearrangement joins TRBV7-9 to TRBJ1-3; 7 positions match TRBD1. The CDR3 sequence is 12 residues long. Germline values: CDR1 SEHNR, CDR2 FQNEAQ (reference sequence). With V trimmed by 5 bases and J by 13 bases, 8 bases remained unmatched. CDR3: CASSRDRVTIYF. The CDR3 bases are TGTGCCAGCAGCCGAGACAGGGTGACAATATATTTT.

This clone appeared once. The chain carries TRBV5-1 and TRBJ1-5; no firm D call. The CDR3 has 14 amino acids. The V gene's germline CDR1 is SGHRS and CDR2 YFSETQ. Trimming took 4 bases from V and 7 from J, leaving 15 bases between them. For the CDR3, the DNA is TGCGCCAGCAGCCCCGGGGAGGGTGGGCAGCCCCAGCATTTT. This encodes CASSPGEGGQPQHF.

The J gene is TRBJ1-2, the V gene TRBV19; TRBD1 aligns across 7 bases. Germline V CDR1 and CDR2: LNHDA, SQIVND (reference sequence). The CDR3 spans 14 residues. J was trimmed by 4 bases and V by 4 bases; bases with no gene match: 6. In DNA, the CDR3 is TGTGCCAGTAGTACAAAACGGGACAGCTATGGCTACACCTTC. Amino acids: CASSTKRDSYGYTF. The full variable domain, with the rest looked up from reference TRBV19 and TRBJ1-2, is DGGITQSPKYLFRKEGQNVTLSCEQNLNHDAMYWYRQDPGQGLRLIYYSQIVNDFQKGDIAEGYSVSREKKESFPLTVTSAQKNPTAFYLCASSTKRDSYGYTFGSGTRLTVV.

The V call is TRBV6-6, the J call TRBJ1-5; D not resolved. This CDR3 contains 14 residues. Trimming took off 7 bases at V and 6 bases at J, with 16 bases between the two ends. In germline, CDR1 is MNHNY, CDR2 SVGAGI (reference sequence). CDR3 loop: CASKLEVLGQPQHF. CDR3 DNA sequence: TGTGCCAGCAAGTTGGAGGTCTTGGGTCAGCCCCAGCATTTT.

The chain links TRBV7-2 to TRBJ2-7; tentative D call: TRBD2 (5 bases). Germline loops: CDR1 SGHTA, CDR2 FQGNSA. Deletions cut 8 bases from V and 0 bases from J, with 14 bases between. This CDR3 contains 14 residues. This CDR3 is CASGGRVNSYEQYF. The DNA of the CDR3 is TGTGCCAGCGGTGGGCGGGTGAACTCCTACGAGCAGTACTTC.

The chain links TRBV11-2 to TRBJ2-7, with TRBD1 matching over 7 bases. The CDR3 length is 14 residues. Germline V lookup: CDR1 SGHAT, CDR2 FQNNGV. V dropped 3 bases and J dropped 1; count of bases not matched to a gene: 3. The CDR3 region is CASSFETGSYEQYF. In DNA form, the CDR3 reads TGTGCCAGCAGCTTCGAGACAGGGTCCTACGAGCAGTACTTC.